The source of this TCR beta chain is a study of cytomegalovirus exposure and HLA in healthy donors listed by TCRdb under 2017. Background for the entire study: According to an earlier analysis of around 600 of the donors, roughly 180 million T cells yielded over 90 million unique TCR beta sequences and more than 250 Gb of sequence data. An early release that covered about 600 HLA-typed donors contained approximately 290 gigabases of sequencing data and tens of millions of unique TCR sequences. Of the 350 to 400 genotyped donors, 81% fell in the genetic ancestry cluster associated with self-reported Caucasian donors. The aim of the study was to test whether cataloging public T cell receptors could identify signatures of past pathogen exposure. Using immunosequencing, the study profiled T cell repertoires from about 620 subjects and related those repertoires to cytomegalovirus serostatus. Besides the first cohort of about 730 subjects, a separate validation cohort made up of 120 different subjects was used. The study combined high-throughput TCR immunosequencing, statistical association of individual TCRs with disease status, and machine learning to predict cytomegalovirus infection status. In a later analysis, previously published TCR beta repertoires from 666 donors were re-analyzed and high-resolution HLA genotyping was added so that TCR occurrence patterns could be studied. Rather than drawing on any new phenotypic data, the later analysis identified candidate immune exposures from TCR beta sequences and the way those sequences occurred across donors. In an earlier analysis of a few hundred of the donors, high-throughput TCR beta sequencing was used to judge whether each TCR beta V gene segment behaved as functional or pseudogenic. Donor age, sex, ethnicity and CMV serostatus were compiled together with the repertoire data. Genome-wide SNP genotypes for about three fifths of the roughly 700 donors were used in a later genetic analysis, which treated that subset as a discovery cohort. Every repertoire in the discovery cohort had been generated on one and the same sequencing platform. HLA typing covered class I and class II loci at four-digit resolution. Typing coverage differed by locus: A, B, C, DRB1 and DQB1 were typed in about 629-640 donors, DQA1 in 522, DPA1 in 606, and DPB1 in just under 490. Several DR-DQ haplotypes were treated as single units for association and clustering because of strong linkage in the cohort. Among under 450 genotyped donors of the cohort, an average of about 240,000 unique TCR beta nucleotide sequences were sequenced per donor, around 20% of them non-productive. Overall study results and their limits: Because counts were too low, roughly 18 rarely observed V segments, including chromosome 9 orphons, were left out of the earlier analysis of 587 of the donors. The study listed 150 to 200 TCR beta chains as associated with cytomegalovirus. A cluster of highly shared sequence variants was judged likely to be a technical artifact of the sequencing pipeline. While some public TCRs were present in many individuals, most TCR sequences turned up only very rarely across donors. Some IMGT-functional V segments, including TRBV6-2 and TRBV6-3, could not be distinguished by the 87-base-pair reads and were therefore excluded. A further reported finding was that TCR beta sequences accurately predicted the HLA-A and HLA-B alleles for most subjects in the first cohort. A later analysis found that TCR association rates varied across HLA loci, with DRB1 alleles showing the most associated TCRs and HLA-C alleles the fewest. In a later genetic analysis, fewer N-insertions in productive TCRs were reported among donors in an Asian-associated ancestry cluster than the 666-donor mean. A few of the identified cytomegalovirus-associated TCR beta chains were confirmed in vitro to be specific for cytomegalovirus antigens. A later analysis associated about 17,000 TCR beta sequences with specific HLA alleles at a false discovery rate of 0.05. Several of the top co-occurrence clusters appeared to be linked to parvovirus B19, influenza, CMV and Epstein-Barr virus, according to a later analysis. A later analysis found that most CMV-associated TCR beta chains appeared HLA-restricted, with HLA associations seemingly driven largely by CMV exposure. In an earlier analysis of some 550 of the donors, most TCR beta V segments were observed in productive rearrangements about 87% or about 30% of the time, broadly matching IMGT annotations. Correlated functional status among segregating V segments might reflect linkage disequilibrium, but an unknown experimental factor could not be ruled out. According to the authors, the approach could potentially be generalized to other disease states and immunological phenotypes. Roughly uniform sequencing depth across donors was assumed in presence/absence analyses, although this assumption may not hold. CMV serostatus was the only immune exposure information available for the cohort. When HLA alleles, especially DR and DQ, strongly co-occurred, TCR associations were difficult to assign to individual alleles. In a later analysis, HLA-associated TCR beta chains were found to be more clonally expanded and to have lower generation probabilities than equally common non-associated chains. Because HLA typing was unavailable for some donors at each locus, only the typed subset was used in association tests. The classifier was reported to diagnose cytomegalovirus status with high specificity and sensitivity in both the original and validation cohorts. This cohort had only TCR beta chains sequenced, and the lack of alpha or paired-chain data limited which features could be detected. An association between a missense DCLRE1C variant and V-gene and J-gene trimming of TCR beta chains was found in a later genetic analysis and replicated in an independent cohort.

Library preparation used the immunoSEQ multiplex PCR assay. The multiplex PCR relied on a mix of 60 forward primers for TCR Vbeta segments and 13 reverse primers for TCR Jbeta segments. The CDR3 region of rearranged TCR beta genes was amplified from genomic DNA by a multiplex PCR assay. Amplified TCR beta libraries were sequenced as 87-base-pair reads on the Illumina HiSeq System. For the original study's pipeline: A later analysis tallied roughly 76 million unique TCR beta chains across the 550 to 850 repertoires, and about 10 million of those chains were shared by two or more donors. To remove PCR and sequencing errors, raw reads were error-corrected and collapsed into unique sequences using a nearest-neighbor algorithm that merged closely related sequences. Alignment of CDR3 sequences to IMGT reference sequences was used to assign V, D and J gene segments. For a sequence to be retained, at least a six-nucleotide match to both a V gene segment and a J gene segment was required. Rearrangements were called productive when the CDR3 lacked stop codons and stayed in frame with V and J; all others were non-productive. CDR3 was defined according to IMGT convention as the region running from the second conserved V-encoded cysteine to the conserved J-encoded phenylalanine. Sequences without an unambiguous match to a single V gene segment were excluded from the earlier analysis of 450 to 750 of the donors. In an earlier analysis of approximately 590 of the donors, a V segment was called functional when productive rearrangements were above 56.7%, and segregating when the standard deviation between donors exceeded 5%. A statistical classification framework was built to diagnose cytomegalovirus status from the catalog of TCR beta chain sequences. A later analysis assigned V and J genes by comparing TCR nucleotide sequences with IMGT/GENE-DB human TR gene sequences. In a later analysis, CDR3 sequences and most-parsimonious VDJ recombination scenarios were assigned using the TCRdist pipeline. In a later analysis, each TCR beta chain was defined by its CDR3 amino acid sequence together with its V-gene family, and reads without a unique V-gene family were excluded. A later analysis removed 592 highly shared, low-generation-probability nucleotide sequences to deal with suspected cross-contamination and a sequencing artifact. In a later analysis, a clonal expansion index was calculated for each public chain from normalized within-repertoire ranks of inferred template counts. A later analysis computed generation probabilities with a VDJ recombination model fitted to out-of-frame rearrangements, and checked the results against IGoR. In a later analysis, TCR-TCR, TCR-HLA and TCR-CMV co-occurrence was scored with hypergeometric tests, and a repertoire-size bias correction was applied to TCR pairs. A later analysis estimated false discovery rates by permuting HLA or CMV assignments 20 times. In a later analysis, co-occurring TCRs were grouped with DBSCAN, and TCRdist sequence similarity was added when clustering was performed within HLA-allele-positive subsets. Repertoires with fewer than 30,000 or more than 120,000 public chains were left out of co-occurrence clustering, as were five repertoires with anomalous nucleotide sharing. Imported from immuneACCESS, the table was reduced by TCRdb to in-frame sequences with V and J called. These copies leave out some clones; in studies compared against another copy, an unresolved V gene accounts for under half, and the cause of the remainder is not known. V and J calls and clone size are given by that table; D and trimming were obtained from the DNA. The sample records 130,000 to 150,000 clones, around four fifths of which are singletons. The leading ten clones occupy 2% to 2.5% of the sample.

CDR1 is given as SGHTS and CDR2 as YDEGEE, both from the germline V gene. The V end loses 4 bases and the J end loses 9 bases, and a stretch of 17 bases separates them. The CDR3 goes from the cysteine to the phenylalanine over 14 residues. Of all the DNA, just the CDR3 is kept, 42 bases in frame from base 1. Notes on this clone: It lacks a known antigen. Nothing much larger sits one base from this clone, and base qualities are not available.

In total, fewer than 750 healthy bone marrow donors made up the cohort. Cohort members were all nominally healthy when sampled, although unrecorded immune exposures were likely present. The donor tested CMV seronegative and was one of the 352 seronegative cohort members. A peripheral blood sample was collected from each donor, and TCR beta sequencing was performed on peripheral blood mononuclear cells. The Qiagen DNeasy Blood Extraction Kit was used to extract genomic DNA from the blood cell samples. Rearrangement joined TRBV5-8 to TRBJ1-5; perhaps TRBD1 is the D gene, with 5 bases matching. This clonotype was sampled from a boy between 2 and 10 years old in good health and CMV-seronegative. What was sequenced was PBMCs. The nucleotides are TGTGCCAGCAGCCCCAGGGAACCCAAAGGGCCCCAGCATTTT. It encodes CASSPREPKGPQHF.